This is a list of T cell receptor beta chains from one sample in a study of blood T cell repertoires in COVID-19. Clones were sequenced by immunoSEQ multiplex PCR, and TCRdb holds only the in-frame ones, with some missing. The repertoire consists of around 300,000 clones, with about 87% occurring once and the leading ten covering 3%. The sequenced sample consisted of PBMCs or T cells enriched from blood (not recorded which). The origin of the receptors is a woman between 50 and 59 years old who had recovered from COVID-19. Both conserved end residues are part of each CDR3. Fields, in order: V gene, clone size, D gene, J gene, CDR3 protein, CDR3 DNA. D genes are given only for firm matches. For some rows the clone size is stated as once, few or many, or as a class when expanded; others skip it.

>TRBV5-1|NA|TRBD1|TRBJ1-2
CASSLLGGQGITYGYTF
TGCGCCAGCAGCTTGTTAGGCGGACAGGGTATCACCTATGGCTACACCTTC
>TRBV15|NA|TRBD1|TRBJ2-7
CATSRDRGSLSYEQYF
TGTGCCACCAGCAGGGACAGGGGGTCCTTATCGTACGAGCAGTACTTC
>TRBV7-2|NA|NA|TRBJ2-5
CASSYYGRGETQYF
TGTGCCAGCAGCTACTACGGGAGAGGAGAGACCCAGTACTTC
>TRBV11-2|NA|TRBD1|TRBJ2-7
CASSLLTGEVEQYF
TGTGCCAGCAGCTTATTGACAGGGGAGGTCGAGCAGTACTTC
>TRBV5-4|NA|NA|TRBJ2-7
CASSLGGGRRVYEQYF
TGTGCCAGCAGCTTGGGGGGCGGACGGAGGGTCTACGAGCAGTACTTC
>TRBV4-2|NA|TRBD2|TRBJ2-3
CASSQDLAGRTDTQYF
TGTGCCAGCAGCCAAGATCTAGCGGGTCGCACAGATACGCAGTATTTT
>TRBV28|NA|TRBD1|TRBJ1-2
CASESTGGDYYGYTF
TGTGCCAGCGAGTCTACAGGGGGAGACTACTATGGCTACACCTTC
>TRBV19|NA|NA|TRBJ2-7
CARGGSLSYEQYF
TGTGCCAGGGGGGGATCGCTCTCCTACGAGCAGTACTTC
>TRBV5-1|NA|TRBD2|TRBJ2-7
CASSANRGTRQLPSSYEQYF
TGCGCCAGCAGCGCGAACCGAGGGACTAGACAACTCCCGAGCTCCTACGAGCAGTACTTC
>TRBV5-1|NA|NA|TRBJ1-3
CASSLDREGNTIYF
TGCGCCAGCAGCTTGGACAGGGAAGGAAACACCATATATTTT
>TRBV15|NA|TRBD1|TRBJ1-1
CATSRDRMNTEAFF
TGTGCCACCAGCAGGGACAGGATGAACACTGAAGCTTTCTTT
>TRBV10-3|NA|TRBD2|TRBJ2-5
CAISESGLGETQYF
TGTGCCATCAGTGAGTCTGGACTAGGAGAGACCCAGTACTTC
>TRBV19|NA|TRBD2|TRBJ2-1
CASSIGTSGFLGYNEQFF
TGTGCCAGTAGTATCGGTACTAGCGGTTTTTTGGGGTACAATGAGCAGTTCTTC
>TRBV5-4|NA|TRBD2|TRBJ2-2
CASSLRLAGGELFF
TGTGCCAGCAGCTTGAGACTAGCCGGCGGGGAGCTGTTTTTT
>TRBV19|NA|TRBD1|TRBJ1-2
CASSKQGLGYTF
TGTGCCAGTAGTAAACAGGGGCTCGGCTACACCTTC
>TRBV7-2|once|NA|TRBJ1-5
CASSLAVAGQPQHF
TGTGCCAGCAGCTTAGCCGTGGCGGGTCAGCCCCAGCATTTT
>TRBV28|once|NA|TRBJ1-1
CASRLATPQGSQNAFF
TGTGCCAGCAGGCTAGCCACCCCACAGGGTTCGCAGAATGCTTTCTTT
>TRBV20-1|NA|NA|TRBJ2-5
CSARGGETQYF
TGCAGTGCTAGAGGCGGAGAGACCCAGTACTTC
>TRBV7-2|NA|NA|TRBJ1-1
CASSLQDGGTEAFF
TGTGCCAGCAGCCTACAGGACGGGGGGACTGAAGCTTTCTTT
>TRBV27|NA|TRBD1|TRBJ2-7
CASRRTGAYEQYF
TGTGCCAGCAGGCGGACAGGGGCCTACGAGCAGTACTTC
>TRBV28|NA|NA|TRBJ2-5
CASRVSGQTQYF
TGTGCCAGCAGAGTTAGTGGTCAAACCCAGTACTTC
>TRBV9|NA|TRBD1|TRBJ1-5
CASSAGQDQPQHF
TGTGCCAGCAGCGCCGGACAGGATCAGCCCCAGCATTTT
>TRBV19|NA|NA|TRBJ2-5
CASSIRSASQETQYF
TGTGCCAGTAGTATTAGGTCAGCGTCCCAAGAGACCCAGTACTTC
>TRBV18|NA|TRBD2|TRBJ2-1
CASSLLGTSGRNEQFF
TGTGCCAGCTCACTCCTCGGGACTAGCGGGAGAAATGAGCAGTTCTTC
>TRBV19|NA|NA|TRBJ1-2
CASTIPRGYTF
TGTGCCAGTACAATCCCTCGGGGCTACACCTTC
>TRBV10-3|NA|NA|TRBJ2-4
CAISESILEGIQYF
TGTGCCATCAGTGAGTCGATACTAGAGGGCATTCAGTACTTC
>TRBV7-9|NA|NA|TRBJ1-4
CASSLANTFNEKLFF
TGTGCCAGCAGCTTAGCCAACACCTTTAATGAAAAACTGTTTTTT
>TRBV11-2|NA|NA|TRBJ2-7
CASSLGPVGAVAYEQYF
TGTGCCAGCAGCTTAGGACCCGTTGGAGCGGTGGCCTACGAGCAGTACTTC
>TRBV6-5|NA|TRBD1|TRBJ1-4
CASSFTGGPNEKLFF
TGTGCCAGCAGTTTTACAGGGGGCCCGAATGAAAAACTGTTTTTT